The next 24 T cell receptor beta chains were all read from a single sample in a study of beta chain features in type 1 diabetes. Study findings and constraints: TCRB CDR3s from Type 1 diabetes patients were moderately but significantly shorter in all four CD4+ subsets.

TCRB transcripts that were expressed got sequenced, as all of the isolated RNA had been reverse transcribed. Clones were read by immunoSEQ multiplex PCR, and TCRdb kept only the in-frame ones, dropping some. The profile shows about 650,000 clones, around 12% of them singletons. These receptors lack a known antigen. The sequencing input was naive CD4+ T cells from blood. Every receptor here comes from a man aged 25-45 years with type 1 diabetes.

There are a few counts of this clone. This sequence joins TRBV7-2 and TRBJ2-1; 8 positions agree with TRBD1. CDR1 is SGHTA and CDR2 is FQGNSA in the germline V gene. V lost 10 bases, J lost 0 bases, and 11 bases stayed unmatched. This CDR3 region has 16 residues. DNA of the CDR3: TGTGCCACCACCCCAAGGACAGGGAGCTCCTACAATGAGCAGTTCTTC. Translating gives CATTPRTGSSYNEQFF.

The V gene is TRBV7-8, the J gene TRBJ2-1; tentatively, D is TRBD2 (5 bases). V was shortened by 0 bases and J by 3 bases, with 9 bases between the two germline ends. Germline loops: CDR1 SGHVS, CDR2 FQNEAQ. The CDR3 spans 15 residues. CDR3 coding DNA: TGTGCCAGCAGCTTAGCCCCGGGGATCTACAATGAGCAGTTCTTC. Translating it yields CASSLAPGIYNEQFF.

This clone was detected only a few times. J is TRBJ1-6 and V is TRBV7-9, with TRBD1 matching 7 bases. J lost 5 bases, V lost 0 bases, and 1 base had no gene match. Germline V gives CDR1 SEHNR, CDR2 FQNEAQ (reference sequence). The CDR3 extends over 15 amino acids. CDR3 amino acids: CASSLAGTDNSPLHF. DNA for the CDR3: TGTGCCAGCAGCTTAGCCGGGACAGATAATTCACCCCTCCACTTT.

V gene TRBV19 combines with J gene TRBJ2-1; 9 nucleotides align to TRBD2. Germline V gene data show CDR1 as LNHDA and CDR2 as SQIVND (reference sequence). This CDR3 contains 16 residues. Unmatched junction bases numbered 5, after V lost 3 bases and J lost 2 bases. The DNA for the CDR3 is TGTGCCAGTAGTATCTTAGCGGGGGCGACCTACAATGAGCAGTTCTTC. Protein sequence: CASSILAGATYNEQFF.

The CDR3 is CASSVGEWGPAYEQYF. The CDR3 DNA sequence: TGTGCCAGCAGCGTAGGTGAGTGGGGTCCGGCCTACGAGCAGTACTTC. The chain combines TRBV9 with TRBJ2-7; no definite D call. V gave up 0 bases and J gave up 2 bases, with 15 bases separating them. The CDR3 is 16 residues long. Per the germline V gene, CDR1 is SGDLS and CDR2 is YYNGEE.

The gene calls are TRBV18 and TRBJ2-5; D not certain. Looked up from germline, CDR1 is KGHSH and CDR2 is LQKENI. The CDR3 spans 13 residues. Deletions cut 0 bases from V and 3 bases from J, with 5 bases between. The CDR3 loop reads CASSPPAKETQYF. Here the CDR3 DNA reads TGTGCCAGCTCACCACCGGCAAAAGAGACCCAGTACTTC.

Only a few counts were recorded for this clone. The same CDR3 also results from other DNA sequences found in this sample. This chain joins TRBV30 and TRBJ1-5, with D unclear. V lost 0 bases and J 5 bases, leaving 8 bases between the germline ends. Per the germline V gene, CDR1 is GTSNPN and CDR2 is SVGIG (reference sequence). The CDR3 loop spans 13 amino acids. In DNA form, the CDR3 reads TGTGCCTGGAGTGTAGGCAGCGATCAGCCCCAGCATTTT. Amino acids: CAWSVGSDQPQHF.

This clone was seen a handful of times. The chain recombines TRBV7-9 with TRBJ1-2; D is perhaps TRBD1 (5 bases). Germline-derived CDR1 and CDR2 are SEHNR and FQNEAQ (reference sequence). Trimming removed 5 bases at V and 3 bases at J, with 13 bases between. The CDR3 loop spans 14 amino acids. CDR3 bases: TGTGCCAGCAGCCCAATGCCCAGGGACTATGGCTACACCTTC. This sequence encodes CASSPMPRDYGYTF. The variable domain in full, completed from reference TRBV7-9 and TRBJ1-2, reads DTGVSQNPRHKITKRGQNVTFRCDPISEHNRLYWYRQTLGQGPEFLTYFQNEAQLEKSRLLSDRFSAERPKGSFSTLEIQRTEQGDSAMYLCASSPMPRDYGYTFGSGTRLTVV.

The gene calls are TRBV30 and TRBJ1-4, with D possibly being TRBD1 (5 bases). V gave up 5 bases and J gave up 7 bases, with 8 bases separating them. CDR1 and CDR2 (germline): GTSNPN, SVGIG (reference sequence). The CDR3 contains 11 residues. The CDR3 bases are TGTGCCTGGGCGGGGGTTGAAAAACTGTTTTTT. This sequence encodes CAWAGVEKLFF. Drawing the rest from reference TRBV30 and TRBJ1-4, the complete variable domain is SQTIHQWPATLVQPVGSPLSLECTVEGTSNPNLYWYRQAAGRGLQLLFYSVGIGQISSEVPQNLSASRPQDRQFILSSKKLLLSDSGFYLCAWAGVEKLFFGSGTQLSVL.

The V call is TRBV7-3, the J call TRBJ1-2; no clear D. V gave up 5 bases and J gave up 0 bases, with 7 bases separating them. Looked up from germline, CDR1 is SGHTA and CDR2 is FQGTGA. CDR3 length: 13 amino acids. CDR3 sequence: CASSPSANYGYTF. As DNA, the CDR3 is TGTGCCAGCAGCCCCTCAGCTAACTATGGCTACACCTTC. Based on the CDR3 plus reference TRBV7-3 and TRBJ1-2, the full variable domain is GAGVSQTPSNKVTEKGKYVELRCDPISGHTALYWYRQSLGQGPEFLIYFQGTGAADDSGLPNDRFFAVRPEGSVSTLKIQRTERGDSAVYLCASSPSANYGYTFGSGTRLTVV.

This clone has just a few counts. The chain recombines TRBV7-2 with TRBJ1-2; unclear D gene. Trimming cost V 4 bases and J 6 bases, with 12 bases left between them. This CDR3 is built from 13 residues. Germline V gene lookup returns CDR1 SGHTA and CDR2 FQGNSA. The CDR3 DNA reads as TGTGCCAGCAGCTCCCCGAGAGTGGATGGCTACACCTTC. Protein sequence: CASSSPRVDGYTF.

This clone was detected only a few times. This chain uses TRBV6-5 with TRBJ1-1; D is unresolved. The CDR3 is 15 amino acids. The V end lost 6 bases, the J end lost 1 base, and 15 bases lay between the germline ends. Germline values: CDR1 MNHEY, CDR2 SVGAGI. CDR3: CASRLNPASNTEAFF. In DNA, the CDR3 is TGTGCCAGCAGACTCAACCCTGCGTCGAACACTGAAGCTTTCTTT.

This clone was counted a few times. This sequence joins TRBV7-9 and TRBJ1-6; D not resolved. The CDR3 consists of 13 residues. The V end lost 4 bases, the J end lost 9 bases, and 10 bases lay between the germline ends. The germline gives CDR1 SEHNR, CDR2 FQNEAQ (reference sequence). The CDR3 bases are TGTGCCAGCAGCTCAGTCGTGGGTTCACCCCTCCACTTT. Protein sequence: CASSSVVGSPLHF. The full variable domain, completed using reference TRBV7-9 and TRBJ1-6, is DTGVSQNPRHKITKRGQNVTFRCDPISEHNRLYWYRQTLGQGPEFLTYFQNEAQLEKSRLLSDRFSAERPKGSFSTLEIQRTEQGDSAMYLCASSSVVGSPLHFGNGTRLTVT.

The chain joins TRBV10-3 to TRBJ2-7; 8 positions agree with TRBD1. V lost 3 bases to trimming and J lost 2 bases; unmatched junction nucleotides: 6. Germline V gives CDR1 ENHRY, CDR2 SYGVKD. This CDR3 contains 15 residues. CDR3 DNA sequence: TGTGCCATCAGTGAAGGAGACAGGGGCACCTACGAGCAGTACTTC. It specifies CAISEGDRGTYEQYF.

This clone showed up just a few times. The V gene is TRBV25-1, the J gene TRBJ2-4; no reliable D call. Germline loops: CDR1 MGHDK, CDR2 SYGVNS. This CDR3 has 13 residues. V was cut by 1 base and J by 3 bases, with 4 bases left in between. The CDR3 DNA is TGTGCCAGCAGTGAATCTCTCAAAAACATTCAGTACTTC. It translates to CASSESLKNIQYF.

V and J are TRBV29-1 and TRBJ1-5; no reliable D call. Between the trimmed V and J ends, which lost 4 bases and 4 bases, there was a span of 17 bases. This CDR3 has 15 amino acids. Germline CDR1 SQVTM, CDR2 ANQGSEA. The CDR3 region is CSVVIGVGRNQPQHF. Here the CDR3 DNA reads TGCAGCGTTGTGATAGGTGTGGGCCGTAATCAGCCCCAGCATTTT.

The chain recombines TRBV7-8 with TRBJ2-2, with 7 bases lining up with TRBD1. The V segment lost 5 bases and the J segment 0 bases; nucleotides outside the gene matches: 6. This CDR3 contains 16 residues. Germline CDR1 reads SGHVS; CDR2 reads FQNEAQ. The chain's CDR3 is CASSAGTASNTGELFF. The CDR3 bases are TGTGCCAGCAGCGCCGGGACAGCTTCGAACACCGGGGAGCTGTTTTTT. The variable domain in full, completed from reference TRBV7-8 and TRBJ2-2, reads GAGVSQSPRYKVAKRGQDVALRCDPISGHVSLFWYQQALGQGPEFLTYFQNEAQLDKSGLPSDRFFAERPEGSVSTLKIQRTQQEDSAVYLCASSAGTASNTGELFFGEGSRLTVL.

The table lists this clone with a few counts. The DNA of the CDR3 is TGTGCCAGCAGTAGCGGGGGCCATCAGCCCCAGCATTTT. The encoded protein is CASSSGGHQPQHF. The chain recombines TRBV2 with TRBJ1-5; possibly TRBD1 for D (6 bases). V lost 5 bases to trimming and J lost 5 bases, with 10 bases between them. Germline V lookup: CDR1 SNHLY, CDR2 FYNNEI. The CDR3 length is 13 residues.

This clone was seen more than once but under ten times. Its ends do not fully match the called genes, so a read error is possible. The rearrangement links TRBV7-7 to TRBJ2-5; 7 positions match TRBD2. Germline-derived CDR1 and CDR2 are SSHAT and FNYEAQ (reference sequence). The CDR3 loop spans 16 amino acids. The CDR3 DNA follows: TGTGCTAGCAGCTTAAGCAGCGGGGATAGGGACGAGGCCCAGTACTTC. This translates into CASSLSSGDRDEAQYF.

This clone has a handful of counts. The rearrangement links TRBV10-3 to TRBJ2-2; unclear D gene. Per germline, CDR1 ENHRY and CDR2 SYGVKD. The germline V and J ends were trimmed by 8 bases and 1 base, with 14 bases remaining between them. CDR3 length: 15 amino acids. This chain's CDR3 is CAIFEGQENTGELFF. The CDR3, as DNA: TGTGCCATCTTCGAAGGGCAGGAGAACACCGGGGAGCTGTTTTTT.

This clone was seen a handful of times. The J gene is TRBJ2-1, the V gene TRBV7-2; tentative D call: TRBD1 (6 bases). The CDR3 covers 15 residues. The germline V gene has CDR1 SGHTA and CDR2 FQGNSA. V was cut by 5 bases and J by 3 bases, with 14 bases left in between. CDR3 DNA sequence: TGTGCCAGCAGCACCCGGACAGACCACTACAATGAGCAGTTCTTC. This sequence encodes CASSTRTDHYNEQFF.

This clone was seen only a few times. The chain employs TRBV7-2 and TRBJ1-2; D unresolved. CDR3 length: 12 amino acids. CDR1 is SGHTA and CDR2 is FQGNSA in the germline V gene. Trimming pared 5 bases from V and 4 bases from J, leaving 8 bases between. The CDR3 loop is CASSQPLYGYTF. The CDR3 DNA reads TGTGCCAGCAGCCAACCCCTCTATGGCTACACCTTC.

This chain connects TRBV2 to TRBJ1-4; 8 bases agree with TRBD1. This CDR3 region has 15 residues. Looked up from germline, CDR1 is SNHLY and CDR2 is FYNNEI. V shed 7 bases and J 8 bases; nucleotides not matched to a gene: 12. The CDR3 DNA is TGTGCCAGCAACCCCCCCGGGACAGGAGTAGAAAAACTGTTTTTT. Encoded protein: CASNPPGTGVEKLFF.

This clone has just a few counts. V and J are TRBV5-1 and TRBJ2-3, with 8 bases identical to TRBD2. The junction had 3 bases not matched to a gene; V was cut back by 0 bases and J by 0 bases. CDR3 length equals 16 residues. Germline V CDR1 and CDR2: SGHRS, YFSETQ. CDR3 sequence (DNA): TGCGCCAGCAGCTTGGCGACTAGCGATAGCACAGATACGCAGTATTTT. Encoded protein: CASSLATSDSTDTQYF. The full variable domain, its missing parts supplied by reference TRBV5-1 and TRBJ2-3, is KAGVTQTPRYLIKTRGQQVTLSCSPISGHRSVSWYQQTPGQGLQFLFEYFSETQRNKGNFPGRFSGRQFSNSRSEMNVSTLELGDSALYLCASSLATSDSTDTQYFGPGTRLTVL.